These T cell receptor beta chains were read from a single sample in a study of blood T cell repertoires in COVID-19. TCRdb's copy holds only in-frame clones and misses some; the assay was immunoSEQ multiplex PCR. The sample holds about 480,000 clones, about 91% seen once. The sequenced sample was peripheral blood. Receptors were obtained from a woman in her fifties or sixties with COVID-19, enrolled during active disease. CDR3s leave out the opening cysteine and the closing phenylalanine or tryptophan. Fields, in order: D gene, J gene, V gene, CDR3 protein. A D gene is named only where the DNA matches it firmly.

D: TRBD2
J: TRBJ2-2
V: TRBV4-2
CDR3: ASSAGGRTGELF

D: .
J: TRBJ1-1
V: TRBV9
CDR3: ASSVGQEFLNGG

D: .
J: TRBJ1-5
V: TRBV6-1
CDR3: ASSERGQPQH

D: TRBD2
J: TRBJ2-5
V: TRBV7-8
CDR3: ASSVLGTTETQY

D: .
J: TRBJ1-5
V: TRBV19
CDR3: ASSIVAVSQPQH

D: .
J: TRBJ1-6
V: TRBV2
CDR3: ASTQFYNSPLH

D: .
J: TRBJ1-3
V: TRBV28
CDR3: ASSLTGIGNTIY

D: .
J: TRBJ2-3
V: TRBV19
CDR3: ASSSRDTQY

D: TRBD1
J: TRBJ1-2
V: TRBV28
CDR3: ASSIRTGGGGYT

D: .
J: TRBJ1-1
V: TRBV19
CDR3: ASSMGHPNTEAF

D: .
J: TRBJ1-4
V: TRBV28
CDR3: ASSPVPGRPNEKLF

D: .
J: TRBJ1-5
V: TRBV7-6
CDR3: ASSLASGGNQPQH

D: .
J: TRBJ1-2
V: TRBV21-1
CDR3: ASSPDPGRLLYYGYT

D: TRBD1
J: TRBJ1-1
V: TRBV30
CDR3: AWSNQGASEAF

D: .
J: TRBJ2-1
V: TRBV19
CDR3: ASRLREAGYYNEQF

D: .
J: TRBJ2-5
V: TRBV11-2
CDR3: AGSLGREETQY

D: .
J: TRBJ2-1
V: TRBV7-9
CDR3: ASSSVEEQF

D: .
J: TRBJ1-2
V: TRBV6-5
CDR3: ASSYGEVYGYT

D: .
J: TRBJ2-7
V: TRBV5-1
CDR3: ASSGTGFEQY

D: .
J: TRBJ1-1
V: TRBV11-2
CDR3: ASRGVPGTEAF

D: TRBD2
J: TRBJ2-3
V: TRBV24-1
CDR3: ATSDRGILAGDTQY

D: .
J: TRBJ1-1
V: TRBV7-8
CDR3: ASSLARRGRGTEAF

D: .
J: TRBJ1-2
V: TRBV9
CDR3: ASSAQAYGYT

D: .
J: TRBJ1-5
V: TRBV2
CDR3: ASEDRQSLGQPQH

D: .
J: TRBJ1-2
V: TRBV7-2
CDR3: ASSFGGLDYGYT

D: TRBD1
J: TRBJ1-5
V: TRBV24-1
CDR3: ATSDLTGCTTNQPQH

D: .
J: TRBJ2-7
V: TRBV5-6
CDR3: ASLNWWARAYYEQY

D: TRBD1
J: TRBJ1-1
V: TRBV6-1
CDR3: ASSDRGLNTEAF

D: TRBD2
J: TRBJ2-5
V: TRBV6-5
CDR3: ASSPRGGAGETQY

D: .
J: TRBJ1-2
V: TRBV4-2
CDR3: ASSQVGGNYGYT

D: .
J: TRBJ1-2
V: TRBV27
CDR3: ASSPAGGVYGYT

D: .
J: TRBJ1-2
V: TRBV19
CDR3: ASSMRQLYGYT

D: .
J: TRBJ1-2
V: TRBV27
CDR3: ASSLAGSGQGYT

D: TRBD1
J: TRBJ1-6
V: TRBV5-4
CDR3: ASSLDRGNNSPLH

D: TRBD1
J: TRBJ1-1
V: TRBV5-5
CDR3: ASSPGWTGIGTEAF

D: TRBD1
J: TRBJ1-2
V: TRBV30
CDR3: ASNPTGDLYGYT

D: .
J: TRBJ1-5
V: TRBV24-1
CDR3: ATSGGAGVHNQPQH